The T cell receptor beta chain described here comes from a study of OX40 agonist ivuxolimab in advanced cancers. Study conclusions and caveats: In CD8+ T cells, expanded clones were on average more numerous than in CD4+.

Here immunoSEQ multiplex PCR was the method, and the copy in TCRdb shows in-frame clones only, minus some. The sample holds roughly 90,000 clones; around 88% are singletons and the top ten take approximately 1.5%. Details on this clone: Its cognate antigen is unknown.

The specimen was CD4+ or CD8+ T cells sorted from blood, collected in a trial of the OX40 agonist ivuxolimab. The receptor was derived from an adult with an advanced solid tumor such as melanoma, head and neck, liver or kidney cancer.

CDR3 coding DNA: TGTGCCAGCTCTAGGAGGCACCTTGGAAACACCATATATTTT. Its protein product is CASSRRHLGNTIYF. The gene calls are TRBV6-1 and TRBJ1-3, with D unresolved. Germline V gene sequence: CDR1 MNHNS, CDR2 SASEGT. The germline V and J ends were trimmed by 8 bases and 3 bases, with 14 bases remaining between them. The CDR3 runs 14 residues.